The T cell receptor beta chain described here comes from a study of shared clonotypes between healthy human individuals. Study-wide points: The four-donor shared clonotypes exceeded non-shared clonotypes in generation probability, with non-shared ones scoring lower.

Profiling relied on immunoSEQ multiplex PCR, and the TCRdb table lists in-frame clones only, not all of them. The table has some 2.1 million clones, roughly 96% seen once. With regard to this clone: What it binds is not known.

The material sequenced was naive CD4+ T cells sorted from blood. Subset of the sample: CD45RA+ positively selected. The sequence derives from a man younger than 35 in good health.

CDR3 protein: CASSVALAPSGGQYF. The CDR3 nucleotides read TGTGCCAGCAGCGTAGCTCTGGCTCCCTCCGGGGGGCAGTATTTT. The chain employs TRBV9 and TRBJ2-3; D may be TRBD2 (6 bases). CDR3 length equals 15 residues. Trimming removed 0 bases from V and 11 bases from J, with 19 bases in between. Germline V CDR1 and CDR2: SGDLS, YYNGEE.